This T cell receptor (beta chain) was documented in a study of blood T cell repertoires in COVID-19. Study-wide background: COVID-19 samples collected from the United States, Italy and Spain covered acute and convalescent phases. T cells, B-cell-depleted T cells, or PBMCs provided the cDNA or gDNA that served as material.

This CDR3 spans 15 amino acids. V lost 6 bases and J 2 bases, leaving 14 bases between the germline ends. CDR1 is LNHDA and CDR2 is SQIVND in the germline V gene (reference sequence). Methods used by the authors: From reference gene primer amplification, estimates of nucleated cell counts were derived. TCRdb keeps only in-frame clones here, not all; method: immunoSEQ multiplex PCR. V and J calls and clone size follow that table, whereas D and trimming were derived from the DNA. The data contain under 250,000 clones, 84% of them singletons. The sequenced sample consisted of peripheral blood. The sequence was obtained from a middle-aged man with active or convalescent COVID-19. The V and J genes are TRBV19 and TRBJ1-5; D remains unclear. The CDR3 sequence is CASRLRPGGNQPQHF. DNA of the CDR3: TGTGCCAGTAGGTTGAGGCCGGGAGGCAATCAGCCCCAGCATTTT. Full variable domain (remainder filled in from reference TRBV19 and TRBJ1-5): DGGITQSPKYLFRKEGQNVTLSCEQNLNHDAMYWYRQDPGQGLRLIYYSQIVNDFQKGDIAEGYSVSREKKESFPLTVTSAQKNPTAFYLCASRLRPGGNQPQHFGDGTRLSIL.